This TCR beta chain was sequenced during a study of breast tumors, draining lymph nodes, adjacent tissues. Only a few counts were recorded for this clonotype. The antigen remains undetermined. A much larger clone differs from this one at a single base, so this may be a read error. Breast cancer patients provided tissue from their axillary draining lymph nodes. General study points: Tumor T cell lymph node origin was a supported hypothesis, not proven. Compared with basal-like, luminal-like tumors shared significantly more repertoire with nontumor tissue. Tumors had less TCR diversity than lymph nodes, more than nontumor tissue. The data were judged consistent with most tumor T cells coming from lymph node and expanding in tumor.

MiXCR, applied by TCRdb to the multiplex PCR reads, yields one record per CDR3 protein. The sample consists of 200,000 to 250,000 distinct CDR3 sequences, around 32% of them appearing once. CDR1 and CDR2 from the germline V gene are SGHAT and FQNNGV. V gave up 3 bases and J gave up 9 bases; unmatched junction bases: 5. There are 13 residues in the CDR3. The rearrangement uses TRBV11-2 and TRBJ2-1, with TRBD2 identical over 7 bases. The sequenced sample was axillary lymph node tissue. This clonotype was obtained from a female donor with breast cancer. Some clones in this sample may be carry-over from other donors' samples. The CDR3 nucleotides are TGTGCCAGCAGCTTCGGACTAGTCGCTGAGCAGTTCTTC. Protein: CASSFGLVAEQFF.